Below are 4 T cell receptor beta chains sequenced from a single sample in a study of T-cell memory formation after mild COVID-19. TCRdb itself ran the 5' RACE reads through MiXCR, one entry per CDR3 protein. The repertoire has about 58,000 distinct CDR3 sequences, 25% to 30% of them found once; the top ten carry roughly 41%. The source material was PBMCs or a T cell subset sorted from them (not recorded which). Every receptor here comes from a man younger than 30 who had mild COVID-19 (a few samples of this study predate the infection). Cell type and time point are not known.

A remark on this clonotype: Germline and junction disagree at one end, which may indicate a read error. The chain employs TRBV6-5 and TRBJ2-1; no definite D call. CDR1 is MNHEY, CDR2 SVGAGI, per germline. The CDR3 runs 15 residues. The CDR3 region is CASSYSRPSHNEQFF. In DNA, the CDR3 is TGTGCCAGCAGTTACTCGCGGCCCTCCCACAATGAGCAGTTCTTC.

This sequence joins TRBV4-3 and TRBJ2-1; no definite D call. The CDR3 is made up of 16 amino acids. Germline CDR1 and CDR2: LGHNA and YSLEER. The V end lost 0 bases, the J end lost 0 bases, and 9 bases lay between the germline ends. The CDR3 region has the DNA TGCGCCAGCAGCCAAGACGATTCTCCCTCCTACAATGAGCAGTTCTTC. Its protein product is CASSQDDSPSYNEQFF.

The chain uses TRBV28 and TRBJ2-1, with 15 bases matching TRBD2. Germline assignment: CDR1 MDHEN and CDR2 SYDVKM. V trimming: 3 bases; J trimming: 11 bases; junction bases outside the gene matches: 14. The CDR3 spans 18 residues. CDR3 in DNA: TGTGCCAGCAGTTTCGAGGCAGGGTGGACTAGCGGGGGGGCCCAGCAGTTCTTC. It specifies CASSFEAGWTSGGAQQFF.

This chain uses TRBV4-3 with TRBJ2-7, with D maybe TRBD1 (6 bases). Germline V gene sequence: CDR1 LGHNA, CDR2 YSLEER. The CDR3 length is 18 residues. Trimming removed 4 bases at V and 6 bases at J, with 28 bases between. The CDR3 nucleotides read TGCGCCAGCAGCCCCGGGCTCGTCACGGCCACAGGGAGTCTCGAGCAGTACTTC. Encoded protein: CASSPGLVTATGSLEQYF.